Detailed here is one T cell receptor beta chain. Its target antigen remains unknown. Base qualities are not provided; no much larger clone lies one nucleotide away. The library was produced with the immunoSEQ multiplex PCR assay. For the multiplex PCR, a mixture combining 60 forward primers for TCR Vbeta segments and 13 reverse primers for TCR Jbeta segments was used. The CDR3 region of rearranged TCR beta genes was amplified from genomic DNA with a multiplex PCR assay. The Illumina HiSeq System was used to sequence the amplified TCR beta libraries as 87-base-pair reads. As for how the authors treated the data: Across the 640 or so repertoires, a later analysis counted 78 million or so unique TCR beta chains, around 11 million of which were shared by at least two donors. To remove PCR and sequencing errors, raw reads were error-corrected and collapsed into unique sequences using a nearest-neighbor algorithm that merged closely related sequences. CDR3 sequences were aligned to IMGT reference sequences to assign V, D and J gene segments. For a sequence to be retained, a match of at least six nucleotides was required to both a V gene segment and a J gene segment. Rearrangements were classified as productive when the CDR3 lacked stop codons and remained in frame with V and J, and all other rearrangements were classified as non-productive. Following IMGT convention, CDR3 was defined as the stretch from the second conserved V-encoded cysteine to the conserved J-encoded phenylalanine. In an earlier analysis of approximately 500 of the donors, sequences lacking an unambiguous match to a single V gene segment were excluded. An earlier analysis of 500 to 700 of the donors classified V segments as functional when productive rearrangements were above 56.7% and as segregating when the standard deviation between donors was above 5%. A statistical classification framework was built to diagnose cytomegalovirus status from the catalog of TCR beta chain sequences. V and J gene assignment, in a later analysis, came from comparing TCR nucleotide sequences with IMGT/GENE-DB human TR gene sequences. A later analysis assigned CDR3 sequences and most-parsimonious VDJ recombination scenarios with the TCRdist pipeline. In a later analysis, each TCR beta chain was defined by its CDR3 amino acid sequence together with its V-gene family, and reads lacking a unique V-gene family were excluded. To address suspected cross-contamination and a sequencing artifact, a later analysis removed 592 highly shared, low-generation-probability nucleotide sequences. In a later analysis, a clonal expansion index for each public chain was calculated from normalized within-repertoire ranks of inferred template counts. In a later analysis, generation probabilities were computed with a VDJ recombination model fitted to out-of-frame rearrangements, and the resulting probabilities were checked against IGoR. Hypergeometric tests were used in a later analysis to score TCR-TCR, TCR-HLA and TCR-CMV co-occurrence, with a repertoire-size bias correction applied to the TCR pairs. To estimate false discovery rates, a later analysis permuted the HLA or CMV assignments 20 times. In a later analysis, co-occurring TCRs were grouped using DBSCAN, and TCRdist sequence similarity was added for clustering within HLA-allele-positive subsets. Co-occurrence clustering excluded repertoires with fewer than 30,000 or more than 120,000 public chains, plus five with anomalous nucleotide sharing. TCRdb provides this immuneACCESS table in a form limited to in-frame rearrangements. Some clones are lacking; in checked studies, under half of them reflect an unresolved V gene, and why the rest are absent is not known. V and J calls plus clone size are reproduced from that table; the DNA served to infer D and trimming. This sample is represented by more than 85,000 clones; roughly three quarters of them were singletons. The leading ten clones occupy about 3.1% of the sample.

The data derive from a study of cytomegalovirus exposure and HLA in healthy donors (dated by TCRdb to about 2017). As for the study more broadly: In an earlier analysis of fewer than 750 of the donors, 250 to 350 Gb of sequence data and 120 million or so unique TCR beta sequences from roughly 180 million T cells were reported. All discovery cohort repertoires had been generated on a single sequencing platform. In a later analysis, previously published TCR beta repertoires from 666 donors were re-analyzed and high-resolution HLA genotyping was added so that TCR occurrence patterns could be studied. The number of typed donors differed by locus: about 620-640 for A, B, C, DRB1 and DQB1; 500 to 550 for DQA1; some 590 for DPA1; and about 470 for DPB1. In the later analysis, no new phenotypic data were used to find candidate immune exposures; instead, reliance was placed on TCR beta sequences and their occurrence across donors. To predict cytomegalovirus infection status, the study combined high-throughput TCR immunosequencing, statistical association of individual TCRs with disease status, and machine learning. Alongside the repertoire data, information on donor age, sex, ethnicity and CMV serostatus was compiled. HLA typing included class I and class II loci at four-digit resolution. The study profiled the T cell repertoires of 500 to 800 subjects by immunosequencing and related them to cytomegalovirus serostatus. An earlier analysis of some 600 of the donors applied high-throughput TCR beta sequencing to assess whether each TCR beta V gene segment acted as functional or pseudogenic. Across about 370 genotyped donors of the cohort, an average of roughly 230,000 unique TCR beta nucleotide sequences per donor were sequenced, and 15% to 20% of those sequences were non-productive. Besides the first cohort of more than 650 subjects, a separate validation cohort made up of 120 different subjects was used. Of the 398 genotyped donors, over 65% fell in the genetic ancestry cluster associated with self-reported Caucasian donors. Because of strong linkage in the cohort, roughly five DR-DQ haplotypes were treated as single units for association and clustering. The study aimed to test whether signatures of past pathogen exposure could be identified by cataloging public T cell receptors. A later genetic analysis used genome-wide SNP genotypes for about 55% of the 666 donors, treating that subset as a discovery cohort. An early release covering 550 to 700 HLA-typed donors comprised approximately 290 gigabases of sequencing data and around 80 million unique TCR sequences. Summary of the overall study and its limitations: The study gave a list of 150 to 200 TCR beta chains associated with cytomegalovirus. An earlier analysis of approximately 570 of the donors showed that most TCR beta V segments appeared in productive rearrangements either about 87% or about 30% of the time, which broadly matched IMGT annotations. Only TCR beta chains were sequenced in this cohort, and the absence of alpha or paired-chain data limited detectable features. Compared with the roughly 670-donor mean, donors in an Asian-associated ancestry cluster had fewer N-insertions in productive TCRs, according to a later genetic analysis. Over 15 rarely observed V segments, including chromosome 9 orphons, were excluded from the earlier analysis of several hundred of the donors because counts were too low. A later analysis reported that several top co-occurrence clusters appeared linked to parvovirus B19, influenza, CMV and Epstein-Barr virus. While some public TCRs were present in many individuals, most TCR sequences turned up only very rarely across donors. Correlated functional status among segregating V segments might be attributable to linkage disequilibrium, but an unknown experimental factor could not be ruled out. A cluster of highly shared sequence variants was judged likely to be a technical artifact of the sequencing pipeline. Because the 87-base-pair reads could not distinguish some IMGT-functional V segments, including TRBV6-2 and TRBV6-3, those segments were excluded. Most CMV-associated TCR beta chains appeared to be HLA-restricted in a later analysis, and the HLA associations seemed to be driven largely by CMV exposure. An association between a missense DCLRE1C variant and V-gene and J-gene trimming of TCR beta chains was found in a later genetic analysis and replicated in an independent cohort. When HLA alleles, especially DR and DQ, strongly co-occurred, attributing TCR associations to individual alleles was difficult. Cytomegalovirus status was reported to be diagnosed by the classifier with high specificity and sensitivity in both the original and validation cohorts. A further reported finding was that TCR beta sequences accurately predicted the HLA-A and HLA-B alleles for most subjects in the first cohort. Compared with equally common non-associated chains, HLA-associated TCR beta chains in a later analysis were more clonally expanded and had lower generation probabilities. Immune exposure information for the cohort was limited to CMV serostatus. According to a later analysis, TCR association rates differed among HLA loci, with DRB1 alleles showing the most associated TCRs and HLA-C alleles showing the fewest. Because HLA typing was unavailable for some donors at each locus, only the typed subset was used in association tests. A few of the identified cytomegalovirus-associated TCR beta chains were confirmed in vitro to be specific for cytomegalovirus antigens. The authors suggested that the approach could potentially be generalized to other disease states and immunological phenotypes. At a false discovery rate of 0.05, a later analysis linked 16,000 or so TCR beta sequences to specific HLA alleles. Sequencing depth was assumed to be roughly uniform across donors in the presence/absence analyses, though that assumption may not hold.

The cohort consisted of 600 to 750 healthy bone marrow donors. Cohort members were all nominally healthy when sampled, although unrecorded immune exposures were likely present. The donor tested CMV seropositive, placing the donor among the 250 to 350 seropositive members of the cohort. A peripheral blood sample was collected from each donor, and TCR beta sequencing was performed on peripheral blood mononuclear cells. The Qiagen DNeasy Blood Extraction Kit was used to extract genomic DNA from the blood cell samples. The CDR3 covers 16 residues, taking in both the cysteine and the phenylalanine. The read is trimmed to its CDR3 DNA, 48 bases read in frame from base 1. Based on the germline V gene (reference sequence), the CDR1 and CDR2 sequences are LNHDA and SQIVND. For this chain, trimming is 7 bases at the V end and 5 bases at the J end, and the number of junction bases without a gene match is 14.

The V and J genes are TRBV19 and TRBJ2-7, and 10 junction bases match TRBD1. This sequence originates from a male donor in good health and CMV-seropositive. Sequenced material: PBMCs. CDR3 loop: CASNRHGGQGFNEQYF. The DNA sequence is TGTGCCAGTAACCGCCATGGGGGACAGGGGTTCAACGAGCAGTACTTC. Here the CDR3 is joined to the reference TRBV19 and TRBJ2-7 genes, and the full variable domain is: DGGITQSPKYLFRKEGQNVTLSCEQNLNHDAMYWYRQDPGQGLRLIYYSQIVNDFQKGDIAEGYSVSREKKESFPLTVTSAQKNPTAFYLCASNRHGGQGFNEQYFGPGTRLTVT.